This TCR beta chain comes out of a study of cytomegalovirus exposure and HLA in healthy donors. PCR was performed using 60 Vbeta and 13 Jbeta primers. Produced via immunoSEQ multiplex PCR; TCRdb's table is partial and in-frame only. This sample has around 86,000 clones; about 75% occur once, and the top ten carry about 6.4%. CDR1 is SGHDT, CDR2 YYEEEE, per germline. CDR3 length: 13 residues. Between the trimmed V and J ends, which lost 0 bases and 7 bases, there was a span of 7 bases. The chain combines TRBV5-6 with TRBJ1-4; TRBD1 is a possible D gene (5 bases). The TCR sequence derives from a female donor in good health and CMV-seronegative. Sequenced sample: PBMCs. This CDR3 reads CASSLGGGEKLFF. For the CDR3, the DNA is TGTGCCAGCAGCTTGGGGGGCGGTGAAAAACTGTTTTTT.